Listed here are 26 T cell receptor beta chains from one sample, sequenced in a study of blood T cell repertoires in COVID-19 (TCRdb year 2020). Library preparation was by the immunoSEQ multiplex PCR assay. TCRdb mirrors the immuneACCESS table, restricted to in-frame sequences. Some clones are absent from its copies; in checked studies, under half trace to an unresolved V gene, and the reason for the others is unknown. For this sample there are around 200,000 clones; 83% appear just once. Roughly 9.4% of the sample goes to the ten largest clones. The sequencing sample was made of peripheral blood. These receptors all stem from a man aged 35 to 55 with active or convalescent COVID-19.

The chain employs TRBV9 and TRBJ1-2, with 8 bases matching TRBD1. The germline gives CDR1 SGDLS, CDR2 YYNGEE. This CDR3 comprises 15 residues. Trimming removed 0 bases from V and 3 bases from J; junction bases left unmatched: 4. CDR3 region: CASSVGPGGDYGYTF. In DNA, the CDR3 is TGTGCCAGCAGCGTAGGGCCAGGGGGCGACTATGGCTACACCTTC. Filled out from reference TRBV9 and TRBJ1-2, the complete variable domain reads DSGVTQTPKHLITATGQRVTLRCSPRSGDLSVYWYQQSLDQGLQFLIQYYNGEERAKGNILERFSAQQFPDLHSELNLSSLELGDSALYFCASSVGPGGDYGYTFGSGTRLTVV.

This clone was counted only a few times. This chain connects TRBV19 to TRBJ1-5; D call uncertain. The CDR3 runs 14 residues. The germline CDR1 and CDR2 sequences are LNHDA and SQIVND (reference sequence). V was pared by 5 bases and J by 4 bases, with 12 bases between. CDR3 sequence (DNA): TGTGCCAGTAGTCCCCCGGGGTTGAATCAGCCCCAGCATTTT. This codes for CASSPPGLNQPQHF.

The chain employs TRBV19 and TRBJ1-5, with a tentative D call TRBD1 (6 bases). The germline V gene encodes CDR1 LNHDA and CDR2 SQIVND (reference sequence). CDR3 length equals 14 residues. Trimming pared 6 bases from V and 0 bases from J, leaving 9 bases between. CDR3 protein: CASRRTVSNQPQHF. DNA of the CDR3: TGTGCCAGTAGAAGGACAGTTAGCAATCAGCCCCAGCATTTT.

This clone appeared once. The rearrangement links TRBV19 to TRBJ2-5; 11 bases align to TRBD1. The CDR3 totals 15 residues. Germline V gene data show CDR1 as LNHDA and CDR2 as SQIVND (reference sequence). V lost 3 bases to trimming and J lost 5 bases; unmatched junction nucleotides: 5. The CDR3 coding sequence is TGTGCCAGTAGTATGGGACAGGGGGAACGGGAGACCCAGTACTTC. Protein sequence: CASSMGQGERETQYF.

The chain joins TRBV19 to TRBJ2-1; 7 nucleotides agree with TRBD2. Germline trimming cut 3 bases from V and 9 bases from J; bases unmatched to any gene: 8. The CDR3 has 14 residues. Germline V gene sequence: CDR1 LNHDA, CDR2 SQIVND (reference sequence). The CDR3 bases are TGTGCCAGTAGTATTGCGGGAGATATCTTTGAGCAGTTCTTC. Protein: CASSIAGDIFEQFF. The full variable domain, rest sourced from reference TRBV19 and TRBJ2-1, is DGGITQSPKYLFRKEGQNVTLSCEQNLNHDAMYWYRQDPGQGLRLIYYSQIVNDFQKGDIAEGYSVSREKKESFPLTVTSAQKNPTAFYLCASSIAGDIFEQFFGPGTRLTVL.

The V call is TRBV10-3, the J call TRBJ2-3; possibly TRBD2 for D (5 bases). Germline V CDR1 and CDR2: ENHRY, SYGVKD. V was cut by 6 bases and J by 2 bases, with 15 bases left in between. The CDR3 loop spans 15 amino acids. CDR3 sequence: CAIRASGPVTDTQYF. CDR3 nucleotides: TGTGCCATCAGAGCCAGCGGCCCCGTCACAGATACGCAGTATTTT.

This clone was counted at least ten times. V gene TRBV27 combines with J gene TRBJ2-1, with 9 bases that match TRBD1. V dropped 5 bases and J dropped 6; count of bases not matched to a gene: 8. CDR3 length: 15 amino acids. Germline V gene data show CDR1 as MNHEY and CDR2 as SMNVEV (reference sequence). CDR3 loop: CASSTNRGRGNEQFF. In DNA, the CDR3 is TGTGCCAGCAGTACGAACAGGGGGCGGGGCAATGAGCAGTTCTTC.

This clone was seen a few times. This CDR3 reads CASKGQGGQPQHF. As DNA, the CDR3 is TGTGCCAGCAAGGGACAGGGGGGGCAGCCCCAGCATTTT. V gene TRBV6-5 combines with J gene TRBJ1-5; the match to TRBD1 covers 11 bases. The CDR3 length is 13 residues. Trimming removed 7 bases from V and 7 bases from J; junction bases left unmatched: 3. Per germline, CDR1 MNHEY and CDR2 SVGAGI.

The chain recombines TRBV18 with TRBJ2-1, with 13 bases identical to TRBD2. From germline, CDR1 is KGHSH and CDR2 LQKENI. This CDR3 region has 16 residues. J lost 9 bases, V lost 5 bases, and 10 bases had no gene match. This chain's CDR3 is CASSSWTSGRWGEQFF. CDR3 in DNA: TGTGCCAGCTCATCCTGGACTAGCGGGAGATGGGGTGAGCAGTTCTTC.

This chain connects TRBV27 to TRBJ1-1; 9 bases are shared with TRBD1. This CDR3 region has 13 residues. V shed 5 bases, J shed 6 bases, and the junction held 4 bases outside the gene matches. In germline, CDR1 is MNHEY, CDR2 SMNVEV (reference sequence). CDR3 bases: TGTGCCAGCAGTCCGGACAGGGGACCTGAAGCTTTCTTT. Amino acids: CASSPDRGPEAFF.

The chain links TRBV5-4 to TRBJ2-3; TRBD2 aligns across 14 bases. CDR1 is SGHNT, CDR2 YYREEE, per germline (reference sequence). The CDR3 covers 17 residues. With 3 bases clipped from V and 3 bases from J, the junction kept 6 bases outside the gene matches. The CDR3 DNA sequence: TGTGCCAGCAGCTCAGGACTAGCGGGGGGTAAAACAGATACGCAGTATTTT. Its translation is CASSSGLAGGKTDTQYF.

The chain links TRBV18 to TRBJ1-1, with no clear D. Germline assignment: CDR1 KGHSH and CDR2 LQKENI. Trimming cost V 3 bases and J 2 bases, with 7 bases left between them. The CDR3 extends over 13 amino acids. The DNA for the CDR3 is TGTGCCAGCTCACCCAGTCAAAACACTGAAGCTTTCTTT. Translated, it gives CASSPSQNTEAFF.

This clone was counted between two and nine times. DNA for the CDR3: TGTGCCAGCAGTTTTGGACTTATTCAGCCCCAGCATTTT. Translation: CASSFGLIQPQHF. This chain connects TRBV2 to TRBJ1-5, with D unresolved. Trimming left V 5 bases short and J 6 bases short, with 11 bases between. CDR3 size: 13 residues. CDR1 SNHLY and CDR2 FYNNEI come from the germline V gene.

The genes are TRBV24-1 and TRBJ1-2; 7 bases are shared with TRBD1. J gave up 11 bases and V 3 bases, and 5 bases lay outside the gene matches. This CDR3 is built from 12 residues. Germline CDR1 reads KGHDR; CDR2 reads SFDVKD. CDR3 loop: CATSDDDRVYTF. CDR3 in DNA: TGTGCCACCAGTGATGACGACAGGGTTTACACCTTC.

The chain uses TRBV9 and TRBJ2-3; 9 nucleotides align to TRBD2. In germline, CDR1 is SGDLS, CDR2 YYNGEE. The CDR3 has 15 amino acids. V trimming: 1 base; J trimming: 6 bases; junction bases outside the gene matches: 6. In DNA, the CDR3 is TGTGCCAGCAGCGTACGCGGGAGGGCCCCGGATACGCAGTATTTT. Protein sequence: CASSVRGRAPDTQYF.

There are a few counts of this clone. The chain links TRBV6-6 to TRBJ2-2, with D tentatively TRBD2 (6 bases). The V end lost 5 bases, the J end lost 5 bases, and 9 bases lay between the germline ends. Germline CDR1 reads MNHNY; CDR2 reads SVGAGI (reference sequence). The CDR3 is 13 residues long. DNA of the CDR3: TGTGCCAGCAGTGCGAGCGGGACCGGGGAGCTGTTTTTT. This gives the protein CASSASGTGELFF.

On this clone: The sample carries other DNA sequences with the same CDR3. The chain recombines TRBV7-2 with TRBJ1-5, with a possible D match to TRBD1 (6 bases). Trimming removed 5 bases from V and 3 bases from J, with 11 bases in between. CDR3 size: 14 residues. The germline gives CDR1 SGHTA, CDR2 FQGNSA. CDR3 protein: CASSPTGYNQPQHF. The CDR3 DNA reads TGTGCCAGCAGCCCGACAGGATACAATCAGCCCCAGCATTTT.

This rearrangement joins TRBV4-3 to TRBJ1-2, with a tentative D call TRBD1 (5 bases). The CDR3 length is 14 residues. Trimming left V 1 base short and J 4 bases short, with 10 bases between. The germline V gene has CDR1 LGHNA and CDR2 YSLEER. CDR3 amino acids: CASSQVETAYGYTF. The CDR3 bases are TGCGCCAGCAGCCAAGTCGAGACAGCCTATGGCTACACCTTC.

This chain joins TRBV10-3 and TRBJ2-5; D is perhaps TRBD1 (6 bases). The CDR3 consists of 13 residues. Germline V gene sequence: CDR1 ENHRY, CDR2 SYGVKD. The V end was cut by 5 bases, the J end by 1 base, with 8 bases between. Here the CDR3 DNA reads TGTGCCATCAGTACAGGGACCCAAGAGACCCAGTACTTC. Its translation is CAISTGTQETQYF.

This clone was observed once. V and J are TRBV18 and TRBJ1-2, with a weak D call TRBD1 (6 bases). The V gene's germline CDR1 is KGHSH and CDR2 LQKENI. V dropped 2 bases and J dropped 2 bases, with 9 bases sitting between them. There are 14 residues in the CDR3. In DNA form, the CDR3 reads TGTGCCAGCTCACCAGCACAGGGCAACTATGGCTACACCTTC. It encodes CASSPAQGNYGYTF.

The rearrangement joins TRBV29-1 to TRBJ1-4; tentatively, D is TRBD1 (6 bases). The ends were cut back, 7 bases at V and 7 bases at J, with 13 bases in the middle. The CDR3 contains 12 residues. The germline CDR1 and CDR2 sequences are SQVTM and ANQGSEA. This CDR3 is CSAQEGGEKLFF. CDR3 in DNA: TGCAGCGCTCAGGAAGGGGGTGAAAAACTGTTTTTT.

The CDR3 nucleotides are TGTGCCAGCAGCGCAGAGGGAGCAGCTGAAGCTTTCTTT. This gives the protein CASSAEGAAEAFF. The genes are TRBV7-9 and TRBJ1-1, with no clear D. Germline values: CDR1 SEHNR, CDR2 FQNEAQ (reference sequence). The CDR3 length is 13 residues. The V end lost 5 bases, the J end lost 6 bases, and 13 bases lay between the germline ends.

The gene calls are TRBV19 and TRBJ1-2; 10 bases agree with TRBD1. The ends lost 4 bases at V and 0 bases at J; junction bases unmatched: 2. Germline V CDR1 and CDR2: LNHDA, SQIVND (reference sequence). The CDR3 is made up of 15 amino acids. CDR3 amino acids: CASSRQGATNYGYTF. CDR3 bases: TGTGCCAGTAGTAGACAGGGGGCGACTAACTATGGCTACACCTTC. Full variable domain (missing parts from reference TRBV19 and TRBJ1-2): DGGITQSPKYLFRKEGQNVTLSCEQNLNHDAMYWYRQDPGQGLRLIYYSQIVNDFQKGDIAEGYSVSREKKESFPLTVTSAQKNPTAFYLCASSRQGATNYGYTFGSGTRLTVV.

A remark on this clone: Other nucleotide sequences from this sample produce the same CDR3. The chain links TRBV12-3 or TRBV12-4 to TRBJ1-5, with 9 bases lining up with TRBD1. CDR3 size: 13 residues. V lost 6 bases and J lost 7; bases outside the gene matches: 4. The CDR3 reads CASSWTGAQPQHF. The CDR3 nucleotides read TGTGCCAGCAGCTGGACAGGGGCACAGCCCCAGCATTTT.

The chain couples TRBV4-2 to TRBJ2-1; 8 bases map to TRBD1. The length of the CDR3 is 15 residues. The germline CDR1 and CDR2 sequences are LGHNA and YNFKEQ. V shed 4 bases and J 0 bases; nucleotides not matched to a gene: 2. This chain's CDR3 is CASSLDRGSYNEQFF. The CDR3 nucleotides read TGTGCCAGCAGCCTAGACAGGGGCTCCTACAATGAGCAGTTCTTC.

The chain couples TRBV6-6 to TRBJ1-4; TRBD1 might be the D (6 bases). Germline loops: CDR1 MNHNY, CDR2 SVGAGI (reference sequence). The CDR3 has 16 amino acids. V was clipped by 0 bases and J by 6 bases, with 14 bases between them. The CDR3 sequence: CASSYSPQGMHEKLFF. In DNA, the CDR3 is TGTGCCAGCAGTTACTCTCCGCAGGGGATGCATGAAAAACTGTTTTTT.